This T cell receptor beta chain was sequenced during a study of blood T cells in healthy people across ages. The use of a sample-barcoded 5' primer and a J-beta primer mix characterized a second PCR of roughly 6 to 11 cycles. MiXCR, run by TCRdb on the 5' RACE reads, gives a single entry per CDR3 protein. This table holds 600,000 to 800,000 distinct CDR3 sequences, under 25% found once. Aged roughly 6 to 90, donors were systemically healthy Caucasians from Russia. There are 16 residues in the CDR3. Germline-derived CDR1 and CDR2 are SGHDT and YYEEEE. Trimming took off 0 bases at V and 6 bases at J, with 19 bases between the two ends.

The clonotype comes from a man between 65 and 85 years old in good health. V gene TRBV5-6 combines with J gene TRBJ2-7; no clear D. Sequencing input: blood. The CDR3 loop reads CASSLDFSQANFEQYF. The DNA for the CDR3 is TGTGCCAGCAGCTTGGATTTCAGCCAGGCGAATTTCGAGCAGTACTTC. The variable domain in full, with the rest retrieved from reference TRBV5-6 and TRBJ2-7, is DAGVTQSPTHLIKTRGQQVTLRCSPKSGHDTVSWYQQALGQGPQFIFQYYEEEERQRGNFPDRFSGHQFPNYSSELNVNALLLGDSALYLCASSLDFSQANFEQYFGPGTRLTVT.